These T cell receptor beta chains were read from a single sample in a study of cytomegalovirus exposure and HLA in healthy donors. Some clones are missing from TCRdb's copy, which holds only in-frame ones; the method was immunoSEQ multiplex PCR. The sample includes 150,000 to 200,000 clones, about 85% of them seen just once. Material: PBMCs. The receptors here all came from a young man in good health and CMV-seropositive. Both conserved end residues are part of each CDR3. A D gene is named only where the DNA matches it firmly. Clone size is stated in some rows and not others, as once, few, many or a class when expanded.

clone_size: NA
v_call: TRBV5-1
j_call: TRBJ1-2
d_call: NA
cdr3_aa: CASSLVTGNYGYTF
cdr3_nt: TGCGCCAGCAGCTTGGTAACAGGGAACTATGGCTACACCTTC

clone_size: NA
v_call: TRBV18
j_call: TRBJ1-1
d_call: TRBD1
cdr3_aa: CASSPWTGDAAEAFF
cdr3_nt: TGTGCCAGCTCACCCTGGACAGGGGACGCAGCTGAAGCTTTCTTT

clone_size: NA
v_call: TRBV18
j_call: TRBJ2-2
d_call: TRBD2
cdr3_aa: CASSPNPNGGTAGELFF
cdr3_nt: TGTGCCAGCTCACCAAATCCTAACGGGGGGACGGCCGGGGAGCTGTTTTTT

clone_size: NA
v_call: TRBV25-1
j_call: TRBJ2-1
d_call: NA
cdr3_aa: CASSEGHLGSYNEQFF
cdr3_nt: TGTGCCAGCAGTGAAGGGCATCTCGGCTCCTACAATGAGCAGTTCTTC

clone_size: NA
v_call: TRBV4-1
j_call: TRBJ2-3
d_call: NA
cdr3_aa: CASSQDRQRTDTQYF
cdr3_nt: TGCGCCAGCAGCCAAGATAGACAGCGCACAGATACGCAGTATTTT

clone_size: NA
v_call: TRBV27
j_call: TRBJ2-5
d_call: NA
cdr3_aa: CASSSVGRIIREETQYF
cdr3_nt: TGTGCCAGCAGTTCAGTCGGCAGGATAATCCGAGAAGAGACCCAGTACTTC

clone_size: NA
v_call: TRBV19
j_call: TRBJ2-7
d_call: NA
cdr3_aa: CASSWRASSYEQYF
cdr3_nt: TGTGCCAGTTCCTGGCGGGCTAGCTCCTACGAGCAGTACTTC

clone_size: NA
v_call: TRBV28
j_call: TRBJ2-3
d_call: TRBD1
cdr3_aa: CASRGLWGQGTDTQYF
cdr3_nt: TGTGCCAGCAGGGGTCTCTGGGGACAGGGCACAGATACGCAGTATTTT

clone_size: NA
v_call: TRBV28
j_call: TRBJ2-1
d_call: TRBD1
cdr3_aa: CASSVPTGTGSVDEQFF
cdr3_nt: TGTGCCAGCAGTGTCCCAACCGGGACAGGGAGTGTCGATGAGCAGTTCTTC

clone_size: NA
v_call: TRBV6-5
j_call: TRBJ2-7
d_call: TRBD2
cdr3_aa: CASSYTLAGVYEQYF
cdr3_nt: TGTGCCAGCAGCTACACCCTAGCGGGAGTCTACGAGCAGTACTTC

clone_size: NA
v_call: TRBV30
j_call: TRBJ2-1
d_call: TRBD2
cdr3_aa: CAWSVLGGRLPLPGNEQFF
cdr3_nt: TGTGCCTGGAGTGTACTGGGCGGGAGGTTGCCGTTACCCGGCAATGAGCAGTTCTTC

clone_size: NA
v_call: TRBV6-1
j_call: TRBJ1-2
d_call: NA
cdr3_aa: CASSEWGPDLGYTF
cdr3_nt: TGTGCCAGCAGTGAATGGGGGCCGGATCTGGGCTACACCTTC

clone_size: NA
v_call: TRBV7-2
j_call: TRBJ2-3
d_call: TRBD2
cdr3_aa: CASSSSSGRAVDTQYF
cdr3_nt: TGTGCCAGCAGCTCGTCTAGCGGGAGGGCCGTAGATACGCAGTATTTT

clone_size: NA
v_call: TRBV7-9
j_call: TRBJ1-1
d_call: NA
cdr3_aa: CASRLGVTEAFF
cdr3_nt: TGTGCCAGCAGGCTAGGGGTAACTGAAGCTTTCTTT

clone_size: NA
v_call: TRBV6-1
j_call: TRBJ2-1
d_call: TRBD2
cdr3_aa: CASSDPYRTSGSKQFF
cdr3_nt: TGTGCCAGCAGTGATCCCTATCGGACTAGCGGGAGTAAGCAGTTCTTC

clone_size: NA
v_call: TRBV30
j_call: TRBJ1-1
d_call: TRBD1
cdr3_aa: CAWSSTGGTEAFF
cdr3_nt: TGTGCCTGGAGTTCCACAGGGGGGACTGAAGCTTTCTTT

clone_size: once
v_call: TRBV6-6
j_call: TRBJ1-1
d_call: NA
cdr3_aa: CASGSPPNTEAFF
cdr3_nt: TGTGCCAGCGGGAGCCCCCCGAACACTGAAGCTTTCTTT

clone_size: NA
v_call: TRBV4-2
j_call: TRBJ2-1
d_call: NA
cdr3_aa: CASSQPIGSNNEQFF
cdr3_nt: TGTGCCAGCAGCCAACCTATCGGGAGCAACAATGAGCAGTTCTTC

clone_size: NA
v_call: TRBV7-2
j_call: TRBJ2-3
d_call: TRBD1
cdr3_aa: CASTDRGRDTQYF
cdr3_nt: TGTGCCAGCACGGACAGGGGGAGAGATACGCAGTATTTT

clone_size: NA
v_call: TRBV9
j_call: TRBJ1-3
d_call: NA
cdr3_aa: CASSVGQGQGGNTIYF
cdr3_nt: TGTGCCAGCAGCGTAGGGCAGGGGCAGGGTGGAAACACCATATATTTT

clone_size: NA
v_call: TRBV7-3
j_call: TRBJ2-5
d_call: NA
cdr3_aa: CASSLGEGETQYF
cdr3_nt: TGTGCCAGCAGCTTAGGAGAAGGAGAGACCCAGTACTTC

clone_size: NA
v_call: TRBV5-1
j_call: TRBJ1-4
d_call: NA
cdr3_aa: CASSSLGTGSHNEKLFF
cdr3_nt: TGCGCCAGCAGCTCGCTCGGTACAGGGTCACATAATGAAAAACTGTTTTTT

clone_size: NA
v_call: TRBV6-1
j_call: TRBJ2-2
d_call: NA
cdr3_aa: CASSEDYAGELFF
cdr3_nt: TGTGCCAGCAGTGAAGACTACGCCGGGGAGCTGTTTTTT

clone_size: NA
v_call: TRBV6-1
j_call: TRBJ2-1
d_call: NA
cdr3_aa: CASSRYEGSYNEQFF
cdr3_nt: TGTGCCAGCAGTCGGTACGAGGGATCCTACAATGAGCAGTTCTTC

clone_size: NA
v_call: TRBV9
j_call: TRBJ1-1
d_call: NA
cdr3_aa: CASSARGTYNTEAFF
cdr3_nt: TGTGCCAGCAGCGCGCGCGGGACCTACAACACTGAAGCTTTCTTT